This TCR beta chain comes out of a study of CD8+ T cells in alopecia areata. Study-wide context: Tofacitinib dosing lasted 6 to 18 months, which was then followed by 6 months off drug.

It was cDNA, reverse transcribed from extracted RNA, that served as the sequencing template. Libraries were prepared by immunoSEQ multiplex PCR; TCRdb keeps only in-frame clonotypes and omits some of them. The repertoire holds 150,000 to 180,000 clones, approximately 53% seen once, with roughly 21% in the top ten. Trimming removed 5 bases from V and 2 bases from J, with 10 bases in between. The CDR3 loop spans 14 amino acids. Germline values: CDR1 LNHDA, CDR2 SQIVND (reference sequence). The V call is TRBV19, the J call TRBJ1-5; maybe TRBD1 (6 bases). This receptor was taken from a human donor with alopecia areata. The sample here was CD8+ T cells sorted from blood, taken at week 0. The CDR3 spells CASSLRQGNQPQHF. In DNA, the CDR3 is TGTGCCAGTAGTTTACGACAGGGCAATCAGCCCCAGCATTTT. Filled out from reference TRBV19 and TRBJ1-5, the complete variable domain reads DGGITQSPKYLFRKEGQNVTLSCEQNLNHDAMYWYRQDPGQGLRLIYYSQIVNDFQKGDIAEGYSVSREKKESFPLTVTSAQKNPTAFYLCASSLRQGNQPQHFGDGTRLSIL.